This T cell receptor beta chain was captured in a study of T cells in Graves' hyperthyroidism and ophthalmopathy. RNA transcripts gave rise to amplified TCR beta CDR3 regions. During a first-round RT-PCR of the TCR CDR3, the HTBI primer set was used. Via MiXCR, TCRdb re-called the multiplex PCR reads, giving one row per CDR3 protein. The sample includes roughly 360,000 distinct CDR3 sequences, roughly 14% of them seen just once. Subjects aged 18 to 65 presented with newly diagnosed hyperthyroidism of less than 2 months' duration. Blood from later-ophthalmopathy patients was taken at first hyperthyroidism diagnosis. This clonotype was detected many times. The sequence came from a young man with Graves' hyperthyroidism that later progressed to Graves' ophthalmopathy. Material: blood.

CDR3 nucleotides: TGTGCCAGCAGCCAAGATTGGCTCGAGGAGACCCAGTACTTC. It is translated as CASSQDWLEETQYF. J is TRBJ2-5 and V is TRBV3-1; the D is unclear. Germline lookup yields CDR1 LGHDT and CDR2 YNNKEL (reference sequence). Trimming pared 0 bases from V and 5 bases from J, leaving 10 bases between. This CDR3 has 14 amino acids.